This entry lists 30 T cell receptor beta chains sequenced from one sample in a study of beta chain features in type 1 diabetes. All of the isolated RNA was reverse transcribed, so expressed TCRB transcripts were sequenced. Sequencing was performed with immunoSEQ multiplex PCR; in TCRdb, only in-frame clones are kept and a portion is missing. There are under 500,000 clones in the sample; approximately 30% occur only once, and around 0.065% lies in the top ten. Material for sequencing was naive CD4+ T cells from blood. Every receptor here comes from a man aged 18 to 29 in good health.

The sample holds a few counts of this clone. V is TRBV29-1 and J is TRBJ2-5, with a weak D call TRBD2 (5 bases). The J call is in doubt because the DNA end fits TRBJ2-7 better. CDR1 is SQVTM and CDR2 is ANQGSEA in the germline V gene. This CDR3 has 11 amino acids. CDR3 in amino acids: CSVAGTYEQYF. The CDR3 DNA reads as TGCAGCGTTGCCGGGACCTACGAGCAGTACTTC.

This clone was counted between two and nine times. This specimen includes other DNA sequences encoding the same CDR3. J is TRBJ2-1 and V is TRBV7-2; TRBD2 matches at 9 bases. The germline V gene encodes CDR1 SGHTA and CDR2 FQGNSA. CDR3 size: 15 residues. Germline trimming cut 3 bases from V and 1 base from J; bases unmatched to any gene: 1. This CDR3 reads CASSFSGSSYNEQFF. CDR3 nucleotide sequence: TGTGCCAGCAGCTTTAGCGGGAGTTCCTACAATGAGCAGTTCTTC.

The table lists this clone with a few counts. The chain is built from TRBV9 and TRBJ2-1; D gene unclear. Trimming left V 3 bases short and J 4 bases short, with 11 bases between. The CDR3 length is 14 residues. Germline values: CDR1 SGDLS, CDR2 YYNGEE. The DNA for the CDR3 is TGTGCCAGCAGCGCTCAAATACCGTACAATGAGCAGTTCTTC. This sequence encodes CASSAQIPYNEQFF.

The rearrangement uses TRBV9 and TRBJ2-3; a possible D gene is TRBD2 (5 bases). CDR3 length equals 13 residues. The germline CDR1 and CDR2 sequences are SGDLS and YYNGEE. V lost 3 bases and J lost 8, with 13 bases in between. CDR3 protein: CASSDRTFGTQYF. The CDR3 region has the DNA TGTGCCAGCAGCGACCGGACTTTCGGTACGCAGTATTTT.

The CDR3 sequence: CASSSPLGGNTEAFF. The CDR3 DNA sequence: TGTGCCAGCAGTTCCCCATTGGGTGGCAACACTGAAGCTTTCTTT. The rearrangement joins TRBV5-4 to TRBJ1-1; the D is unclear. In germline, CDR1 is SGHNT, CDR2 YYREEE (reference sequence). This CDR3 region has 15 residues. Between the trimmed V and J ends, which lost 5 bases and 2 bases, there was a span of 16 bases.

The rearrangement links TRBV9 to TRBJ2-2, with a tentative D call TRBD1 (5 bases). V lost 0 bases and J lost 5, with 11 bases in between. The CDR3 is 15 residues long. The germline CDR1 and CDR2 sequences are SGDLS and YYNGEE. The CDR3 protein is CASSVEGVLTGELFF. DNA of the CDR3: TGTGCCAGCAGCGTAGAAGGGGTACTTACCGGGGAGCTGTTTTTT.

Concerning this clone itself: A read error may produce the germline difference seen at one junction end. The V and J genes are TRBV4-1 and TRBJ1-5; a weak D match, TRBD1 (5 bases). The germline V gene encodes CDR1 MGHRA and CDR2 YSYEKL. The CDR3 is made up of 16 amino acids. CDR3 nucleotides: TGCGCCAGCAGCCAAGAAAGAGGGAGGGGCAAACAGCCCCAGCATTTT. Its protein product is CASSQERGRGKQPQHF.

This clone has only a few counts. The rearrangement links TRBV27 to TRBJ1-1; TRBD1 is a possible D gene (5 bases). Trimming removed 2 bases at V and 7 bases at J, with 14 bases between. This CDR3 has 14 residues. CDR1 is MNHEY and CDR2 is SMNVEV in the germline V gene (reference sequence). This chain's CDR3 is CASSLVQGGHEAFF. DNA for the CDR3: TGTGCCAGCAGTTTAGTGCAGGGAGGTCATGAAGCTTTCTTT.

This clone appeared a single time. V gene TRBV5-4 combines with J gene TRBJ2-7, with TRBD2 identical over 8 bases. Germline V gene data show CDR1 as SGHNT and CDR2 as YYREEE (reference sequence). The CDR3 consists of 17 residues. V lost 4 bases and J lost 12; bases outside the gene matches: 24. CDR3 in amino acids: CASSRGLGLEAGGSWYF. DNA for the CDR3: TGTGCCAGCAGCCGAGGACTGGGGCTTGAGGCGGGAGGCTCCTGGTACTTC.

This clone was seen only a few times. CDR3 in amino acids: CAISVSGSTDTQYF. CDR3 bases: TGTGCCATCAGTGTTAGCGGGAGCACAGATACGCAGTATTTT. The J gene is TRBJ2-3, the V gene TRBV10-3; TRBD2 matches 7 bases. After removal of 4 bases from V and 0 bases from J, the junction contained 1 base not matched to a gene. In germline, CDR1 is ENHRY, CDR2 SYGVKD. This CDR3 is 14 amino acids long.

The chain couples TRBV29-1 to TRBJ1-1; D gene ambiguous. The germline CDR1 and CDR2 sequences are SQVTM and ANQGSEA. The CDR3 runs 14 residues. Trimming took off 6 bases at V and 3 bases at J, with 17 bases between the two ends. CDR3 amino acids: CSVHALRLDTEAFF. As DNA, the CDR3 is TGCAGCGTACACGCGCTGCGGTTGGACACTGAAGCTTTCTTT.

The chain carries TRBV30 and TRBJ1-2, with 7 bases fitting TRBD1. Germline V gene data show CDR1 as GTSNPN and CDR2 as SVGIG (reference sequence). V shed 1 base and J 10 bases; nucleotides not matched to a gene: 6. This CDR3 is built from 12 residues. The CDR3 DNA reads TGTGCCTGGAGTGGACAGGGAGTGTACTACACCTTC. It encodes CAWSGQGVYYTF. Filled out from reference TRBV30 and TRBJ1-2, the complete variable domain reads SQTIHQWPATLVQPVGSPLSLECTVEGTSNPNLYWYRQAAGRGLQLLFYSVGIGQISSEVPQNLSASRPQDRQFILSSKKLLLSDSGFYLCAWSGQGVYYTFGSGTRLTVV.

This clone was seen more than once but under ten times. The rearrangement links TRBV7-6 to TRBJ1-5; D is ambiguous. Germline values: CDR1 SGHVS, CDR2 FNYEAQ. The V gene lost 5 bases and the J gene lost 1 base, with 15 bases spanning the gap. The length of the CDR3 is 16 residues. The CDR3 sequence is CASSAGLLSSNQPQHF. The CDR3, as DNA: TGTGCCAGCAGCGCCGGACTGCTTTCGAGCAATCAGCCCCAGCATTTT.

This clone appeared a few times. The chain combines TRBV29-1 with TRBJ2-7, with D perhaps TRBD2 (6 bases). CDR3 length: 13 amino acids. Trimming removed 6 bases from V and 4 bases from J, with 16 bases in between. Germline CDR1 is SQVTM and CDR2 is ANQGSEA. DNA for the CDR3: TGCAGCGTAGTGGGCGGGATGGGGTACGAGCAGTACTTC. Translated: CSVVGGMGYEQYF.

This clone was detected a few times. The CDR3 DNA reads as TGTGCCACCAGCAGAGATGACGGACTTTTGAGCTCCTACAATGAGCAGTTCTTC. Amino acids: CATSRDDGLLSSYNEQFF. The chain recombines TRBV15 with TRBJ2-1; possible D gene TRBD2, 5 bases. Trimming left V 0 bases short and J 0 bases short, with 15 bases between. The germline CDR1 and CDR2 sequences are LNHNV and YYDKDF (reference sequence). The CDR3 is 18 amino acids.

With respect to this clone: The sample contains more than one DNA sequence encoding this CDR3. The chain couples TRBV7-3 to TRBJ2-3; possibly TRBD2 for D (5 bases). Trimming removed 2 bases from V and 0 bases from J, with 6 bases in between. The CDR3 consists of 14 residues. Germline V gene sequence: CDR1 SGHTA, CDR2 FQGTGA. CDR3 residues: CASSLRGSTDTQYF. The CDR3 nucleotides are TGTGCCAGCAGCTTACGCGGGAGCACAGATACGCAGTATTTT. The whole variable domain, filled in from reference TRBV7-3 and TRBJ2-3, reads GAGVSQTPSNKVTEKGKYVELRCDPISGHTALYWYRQSLGQGPEFLIYFQGTGAADDSGLPNDRFFAVRPEGSVSTLKIQRTERGDSAVYLCASSLRGSTDTQYFGPGTRLTVL.

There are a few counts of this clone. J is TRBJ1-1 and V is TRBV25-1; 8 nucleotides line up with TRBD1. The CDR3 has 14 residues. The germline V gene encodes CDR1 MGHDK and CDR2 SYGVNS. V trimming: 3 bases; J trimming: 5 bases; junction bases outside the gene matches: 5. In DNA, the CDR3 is TGTGCCAGCAGTGACACAGGGGGTTATACTGAAGCTTTCTTT. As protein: CASSDTGGYTEAFF.

The CDR3 loop reads CASSLSTGSYNEQFF. CDR3 nucleotide sequence: TGTGCCAGCAGCCTCTCGACAGGCTCCTACAATGAGCAGTTCTTC. V and J are TRBV14 and TRBJ2-1; TRBD1 might be the D (6 bases). The length of the CDR3 is 15 residues. V dropped 4 bases and J dropped 0 bases, with 10 bases sitting between them. From germline, CDR1 is SGHDN and CDR2 FVKESK.

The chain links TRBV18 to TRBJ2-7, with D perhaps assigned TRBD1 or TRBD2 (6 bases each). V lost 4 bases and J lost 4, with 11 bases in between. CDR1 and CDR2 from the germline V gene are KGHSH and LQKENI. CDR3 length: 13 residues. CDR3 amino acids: CASSHGGGYEQYF. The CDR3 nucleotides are TGTGCCAGCTCACACGGAGGGGGGTACGAGCAGTACTTC.

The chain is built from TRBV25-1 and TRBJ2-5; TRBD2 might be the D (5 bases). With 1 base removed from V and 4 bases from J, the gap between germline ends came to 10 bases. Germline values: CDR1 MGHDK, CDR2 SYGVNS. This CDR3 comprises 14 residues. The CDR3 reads CASSEWGVTETQYF. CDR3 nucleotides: TGTGCCAGCAGTGAATGGGGAGTCACAGAGACCCAGTACTTC. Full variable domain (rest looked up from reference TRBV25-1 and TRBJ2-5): EADIYQTPRYLVIGTGKKITLECSQTMGHDKMYWYQQDPGMELHLIHYSYGVNSTEKGDLSSESTVSRIRTEHFPLTLESARPSHTSQYLCASSEWGVTETQYFGPGTRLLVL.

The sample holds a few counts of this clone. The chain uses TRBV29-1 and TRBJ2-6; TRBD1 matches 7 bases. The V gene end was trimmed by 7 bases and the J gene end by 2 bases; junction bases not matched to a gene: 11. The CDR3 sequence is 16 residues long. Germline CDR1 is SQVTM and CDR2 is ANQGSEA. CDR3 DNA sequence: TGCAGCGCCCGGCAAGGGGGCGCAACTGGGGCCAACGTCCTGACTTTC. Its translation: CSARQGGATGANVLTF.

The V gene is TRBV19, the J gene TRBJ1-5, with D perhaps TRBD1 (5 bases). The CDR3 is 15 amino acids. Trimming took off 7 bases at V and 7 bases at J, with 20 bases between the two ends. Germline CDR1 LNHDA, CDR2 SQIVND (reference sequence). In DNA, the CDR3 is TGTGCCAGTACCCAGGGAGAGGGTTTGAACCAGCCCCAGCATTTT. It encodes CASTQGEGLNQPQHF.

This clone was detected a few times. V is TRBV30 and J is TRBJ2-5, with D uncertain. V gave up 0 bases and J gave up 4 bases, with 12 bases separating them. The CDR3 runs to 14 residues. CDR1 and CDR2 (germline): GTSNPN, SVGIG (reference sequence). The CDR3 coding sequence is TGTGCCTGGAGTGTACCCGGGTTTACAGAGACCCAGTACTTC. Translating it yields CAWSVPGFTETQYF.

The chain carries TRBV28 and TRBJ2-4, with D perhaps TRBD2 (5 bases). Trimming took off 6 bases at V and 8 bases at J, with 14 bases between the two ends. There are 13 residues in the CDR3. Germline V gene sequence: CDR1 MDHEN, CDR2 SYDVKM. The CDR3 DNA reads TGTGCCAGCAGCCGGACCGCGAGGGACATTCAGTACTTC. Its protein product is CASSRTARDIQYF.

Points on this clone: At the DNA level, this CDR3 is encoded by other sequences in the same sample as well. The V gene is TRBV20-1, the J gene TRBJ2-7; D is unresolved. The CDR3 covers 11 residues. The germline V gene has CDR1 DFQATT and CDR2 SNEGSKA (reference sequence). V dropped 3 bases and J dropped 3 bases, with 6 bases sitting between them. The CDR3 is CSASTSYEQYF. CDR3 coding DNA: TGCAGTGCTAGCACAAGCTACGAGCAGTACTTC.

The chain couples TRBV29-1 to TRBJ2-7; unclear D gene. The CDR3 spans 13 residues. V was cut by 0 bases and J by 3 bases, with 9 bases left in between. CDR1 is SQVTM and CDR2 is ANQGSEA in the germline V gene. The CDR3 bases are TGCAGCGTTGAAGATCTGGCAGACTACGAGCAGTACTTC. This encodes CSVEDLADYEQYF.

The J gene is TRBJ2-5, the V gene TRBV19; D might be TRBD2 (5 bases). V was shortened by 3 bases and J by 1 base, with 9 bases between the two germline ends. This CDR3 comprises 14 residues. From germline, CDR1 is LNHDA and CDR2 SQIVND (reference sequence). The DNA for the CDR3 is TGTGCCAGTAGTATCTCGGGGATCCAAGAGACCCAGTACTTC. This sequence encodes CASSISGIQETQYF.

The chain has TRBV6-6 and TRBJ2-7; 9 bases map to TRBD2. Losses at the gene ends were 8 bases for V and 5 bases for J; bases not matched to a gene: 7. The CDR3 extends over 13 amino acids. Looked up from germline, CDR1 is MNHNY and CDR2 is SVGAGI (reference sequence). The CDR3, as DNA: TGTGCCAGCCTCAATAGCGGGAGCCACGAGCAGTACTTC. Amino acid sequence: CASLNSGSHEQYF.

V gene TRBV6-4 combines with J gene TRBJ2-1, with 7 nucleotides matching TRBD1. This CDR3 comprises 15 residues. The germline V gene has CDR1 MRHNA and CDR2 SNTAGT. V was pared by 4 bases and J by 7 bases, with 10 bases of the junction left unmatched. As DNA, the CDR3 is TGTGCCAGCAGTGCCTTAACAGGGGTAGGGAATGAGCAGTTCTTC. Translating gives CASSALTGVGNEQFF.

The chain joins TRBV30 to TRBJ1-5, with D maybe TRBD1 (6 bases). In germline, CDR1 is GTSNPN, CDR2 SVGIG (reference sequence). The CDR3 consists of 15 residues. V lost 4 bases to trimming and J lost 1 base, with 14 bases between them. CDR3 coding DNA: TGTGCCTGGACAGGGGCGGTTGGGAGCAATCAGCCCCAGCATTTT. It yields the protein CAWTGAVGSNQPQHF.